A few counts support the clone carrying this T cell receptor beta chain. The data belong to a study of T-cell reconstitution after alpha-beta-depleted transplantation in children. The library targeted TCRbeta and was prepared with unique molecular identifiers. TCRdb recomputed calls from the PCR reads with MiXCR, one row per CDR3 protein. The sample lists approximately 400,000 distinct CDR3 sequences, approximately 11% occurring once. The CDR3 totals 12 residues. V was pared by 6 bases and J by 4 bases, with 9 bases between. The germline CDR1 and CDR2 sequences are MNHNY and SVGAGI (reference sequence).

The origin of this receptor is a human donor who donated a stem cell graft to a child with acute myeloid leukemia. Material: PBMCs from the stem cell graft donor, obtained from the stem cell graft. The J gene is TRBJ1-2, the V gene TRBV6-6; D remains ambiguous. CDR3 amino acids: CASSRGSYGYTF. CDR3 DNA: TGTGCCAGCAGCCGCGGGAGCTATGGCTACACCTTC.